This T cell receptor (beta chain) was recovered during a study of cytomegalovirus exposure and HLA in healthy donors. Study conclusions and caveats: A later look showed TCR association rates differing by HLA locus, highest for DRB1 and lowest for HLA-C. Among the sequence variants, a highly shared cluster was likely an artifact of sequencing.

As for this clone: Its matching antigen is unknown.

The study ran its PCR with 60 Vbeta and 13 Jbeta primers. Data came from immunoSEQ multiplex PCR; TCRdb stores just in-frame clones and leaves some out. The specimen's table records 200,000 or so clones. The sample comprised PBMCs. The sequence was collected from a girl between 2 and 10 years old in good health and CMV-seropositive.

Written as DNA, the CDR3 is TGTGCCAGCAGCCAGACTAGCAGCACAGATACGCAGTATTTT. It encodes CASSQTSSTDTQYF. The gene calls are TRBV11-3 and TRBJ2-3, with 7 bases aligning to TRBD2. The germline V gene encodes CDR1 SGHNT and CDR2 YENEEA. V was clipped by 5 bases and J by 0 bases; unmatched bases: 2. This CDR3 has 14 residues.